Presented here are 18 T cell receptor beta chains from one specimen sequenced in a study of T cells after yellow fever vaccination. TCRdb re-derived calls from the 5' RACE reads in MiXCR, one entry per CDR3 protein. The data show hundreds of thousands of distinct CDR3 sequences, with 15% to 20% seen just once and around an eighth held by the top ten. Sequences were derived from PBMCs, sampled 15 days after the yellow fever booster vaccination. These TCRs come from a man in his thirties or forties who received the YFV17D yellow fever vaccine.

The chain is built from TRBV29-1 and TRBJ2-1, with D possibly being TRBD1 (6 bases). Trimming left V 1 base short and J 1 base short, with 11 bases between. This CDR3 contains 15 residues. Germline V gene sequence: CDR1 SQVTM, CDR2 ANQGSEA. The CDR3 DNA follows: TGCAGCGTTGAAGGTGAGGGGGAATCCTACAATGAGCAGTTCTTC. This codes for CSVEGEGESYNEQFF.

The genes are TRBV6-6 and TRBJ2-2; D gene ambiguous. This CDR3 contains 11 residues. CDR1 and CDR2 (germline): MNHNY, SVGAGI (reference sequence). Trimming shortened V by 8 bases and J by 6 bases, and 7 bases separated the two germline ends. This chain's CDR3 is CASGVSGELFF. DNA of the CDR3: TGTGCCAGCGGAGTATCCGGGGAGCTGTTTTTT.

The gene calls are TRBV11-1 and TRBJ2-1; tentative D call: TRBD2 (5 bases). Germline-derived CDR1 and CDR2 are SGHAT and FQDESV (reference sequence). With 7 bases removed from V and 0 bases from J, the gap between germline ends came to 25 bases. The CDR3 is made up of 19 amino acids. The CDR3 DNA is TGTGCCAGCAACCACATACACTATTCGGCGAGCGGCTCCTACAATGAGCAGTTCTTC. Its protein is CASNHIHYSASGSYNEQFF.

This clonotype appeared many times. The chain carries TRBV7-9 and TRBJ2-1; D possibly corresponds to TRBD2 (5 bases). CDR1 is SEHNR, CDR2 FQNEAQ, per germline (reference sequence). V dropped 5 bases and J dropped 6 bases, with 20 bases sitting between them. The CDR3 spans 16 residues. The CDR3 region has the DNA TGTGCCAGCAGCCGGACTGCCGGACTTCTAGTCAATGAGCAGTTCTTC. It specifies CASSRTAGLLVNEQFF.

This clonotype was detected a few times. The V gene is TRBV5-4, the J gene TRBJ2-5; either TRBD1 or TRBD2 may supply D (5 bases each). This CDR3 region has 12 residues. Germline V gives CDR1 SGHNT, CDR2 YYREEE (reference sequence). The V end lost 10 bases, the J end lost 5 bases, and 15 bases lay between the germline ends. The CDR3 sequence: CALGTTRETQYF. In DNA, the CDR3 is TGTGCCCTGGGGACGACAAGGGAGACCCAGTACTTC.

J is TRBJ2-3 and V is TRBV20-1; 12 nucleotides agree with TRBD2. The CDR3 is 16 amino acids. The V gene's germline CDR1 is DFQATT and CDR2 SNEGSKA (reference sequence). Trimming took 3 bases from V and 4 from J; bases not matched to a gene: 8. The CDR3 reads CSARGRTSGTPDTQYF. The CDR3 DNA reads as TGCAGTGCTAGGGGGCGGACTAGCGGGACTCCAGATACGCAGTATTTT.

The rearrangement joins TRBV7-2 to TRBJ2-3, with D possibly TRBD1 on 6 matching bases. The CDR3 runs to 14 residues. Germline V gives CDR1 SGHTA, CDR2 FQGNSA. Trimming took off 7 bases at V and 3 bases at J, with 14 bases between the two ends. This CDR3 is CASNFLQGTDTQYF. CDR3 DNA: TGTGCCAGCAACTTCCTCCAGGGGACAGATACGCAGTATTTT.

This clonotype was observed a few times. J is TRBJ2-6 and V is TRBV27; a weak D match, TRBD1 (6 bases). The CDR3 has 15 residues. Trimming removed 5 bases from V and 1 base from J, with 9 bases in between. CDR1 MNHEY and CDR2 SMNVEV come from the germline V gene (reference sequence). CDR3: CASSRQVSGANVLTF. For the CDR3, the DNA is TGTGCCAGCAGTAGACAGGTATCTGGGGCCAACGTCCTGACTTTC.

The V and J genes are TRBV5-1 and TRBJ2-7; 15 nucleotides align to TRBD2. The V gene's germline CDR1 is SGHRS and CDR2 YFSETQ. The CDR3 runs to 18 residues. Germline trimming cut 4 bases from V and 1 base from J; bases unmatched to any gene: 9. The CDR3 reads CASSPPGTSGRMSYEQYF. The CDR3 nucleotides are TGCGCCAGCAGCCCCCCTGGGACTAGCGGGAGGATGTCCTACGAGCAGTACTTC.

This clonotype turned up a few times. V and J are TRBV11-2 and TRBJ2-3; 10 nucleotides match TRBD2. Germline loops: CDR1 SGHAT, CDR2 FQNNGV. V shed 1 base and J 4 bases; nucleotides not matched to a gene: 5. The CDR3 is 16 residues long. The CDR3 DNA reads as TGTGCCAGCAGCTTAGTTACTAGCGGGAAATCAGATACGCAGTATTTT. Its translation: CASSLVTSGKSDTQYF.

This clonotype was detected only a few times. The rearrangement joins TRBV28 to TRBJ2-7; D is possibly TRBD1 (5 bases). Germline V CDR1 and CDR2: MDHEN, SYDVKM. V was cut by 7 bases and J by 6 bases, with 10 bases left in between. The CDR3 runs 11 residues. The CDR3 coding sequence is TGTGCCAGCAAGGGGCAGGGCGAGCAGTACTTC. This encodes CASKGQGEQYF.

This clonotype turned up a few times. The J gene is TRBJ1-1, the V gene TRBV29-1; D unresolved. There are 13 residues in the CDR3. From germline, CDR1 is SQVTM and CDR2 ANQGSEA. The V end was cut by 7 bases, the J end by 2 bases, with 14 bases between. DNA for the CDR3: TGCAGCGCCAGCTCAGGATCTAACACTGAAGCTTTCTTT. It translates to CSASSGSNTEAFF.

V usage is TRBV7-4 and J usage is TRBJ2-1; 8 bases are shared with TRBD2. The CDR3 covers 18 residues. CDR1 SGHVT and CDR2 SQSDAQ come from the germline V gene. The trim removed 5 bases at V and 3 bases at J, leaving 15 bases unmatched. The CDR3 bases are TGTGCCAGCAGCCTCGATACGTGCGGGACTAGTCTCTACAATGAGCAGTTCTTC. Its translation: CASSLDTCGTSLYNEQFF.

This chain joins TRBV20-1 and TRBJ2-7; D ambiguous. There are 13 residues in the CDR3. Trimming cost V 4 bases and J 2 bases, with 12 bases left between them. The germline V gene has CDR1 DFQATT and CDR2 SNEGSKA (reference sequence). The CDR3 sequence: CSATHHPPYEQYF. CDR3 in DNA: TGCAGTGCTACTCACCATCCCCCCTACGAGCAGTACTTC.

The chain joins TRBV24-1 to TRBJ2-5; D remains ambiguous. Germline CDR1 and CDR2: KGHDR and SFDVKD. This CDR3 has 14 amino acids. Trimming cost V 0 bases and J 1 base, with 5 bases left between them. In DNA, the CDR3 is TGTGCCACCAGTGATTTGGACTCCCAAGAGACCCAGTACTTC. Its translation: CATSDLDSQETQYF.

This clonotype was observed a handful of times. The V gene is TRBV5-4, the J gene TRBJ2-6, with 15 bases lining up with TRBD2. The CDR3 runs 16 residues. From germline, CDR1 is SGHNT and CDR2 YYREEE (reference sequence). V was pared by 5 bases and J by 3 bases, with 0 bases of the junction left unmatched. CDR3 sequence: CASRGLAGGGANVLTF. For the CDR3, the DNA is TGTGCCAGCAGGGGACTAGCGGGAGGTGGGGCCAACGTCCTGACTTTC.

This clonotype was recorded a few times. In DNA, the CDR3 is TGTGCCAGTAGTGATCGACAGGGGGCAATTGGGGAGCTGTTTTTT. Residues: CASSDRQGAIGELFF. This chain links TRBV19 with TRBJ2-2, with 10 bases fitting TRBD1. The V and J ends lost 5 bases and 8 bases, in that order; junction bases with no gene match: 8. CDR1 LNHDA and CDR2 SQIVND come from the germline V gene (reference sequence). This CDR3 has 15 residues.

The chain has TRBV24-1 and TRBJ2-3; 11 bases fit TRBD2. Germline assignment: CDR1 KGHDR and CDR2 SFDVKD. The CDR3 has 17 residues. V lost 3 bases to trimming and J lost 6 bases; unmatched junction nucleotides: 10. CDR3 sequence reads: CATSDRGTSGGGDTQYF. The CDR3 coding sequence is TGTGCCACCAGTGATCGCGGGACTAGCGGAGGTGGGGATACGCAGTATTTT.